The clone carrying this TCR beta chain was detected ten times or more. What it binds is not known. This entry is derived from a study of T cell repertoires in cytomegalovirus infection. General observations from the study: HLA-C-restricted CMV-specific TCR beta clonotypes prevailed in the ex vivo response.

The CDR3 has 14 residues. CDR1 is SNHLY and CDR2 is FYNNEI in the germline V gene. J was trimmed by 1 base and V by 6 bases; bases with no gene match: 3. MiXCR, run by TCRdb on the reads, gives a single entry per CDR3 protein. The sample records approximately 140,000 distinct CDR3 sequences, 8.8% being singletons. This chain connects TRBV2 to TRBJ2-1; the match to TRBD1 covers 7 bases. The TCR was taken from a human donor in good health (CMV status not recorded). Some clones in this sample may be carry-over from other donors' samples. The source material was PBMCs. The CDR3 DNA is TGTGCCAGCAGGGGGACAGCGTCCTACAATGAGCAGTTCTTC. The encoded protein is CASRGTASYNEQFF. Full variable domain (remainder filled in from reference TRBV2 and TRBJ2-1): EPEVTQTPSHQVTQMGQEVILRCVPISNHLYFYWYRQILGQKVEFLVSFYNNEISEKSEIFDDQFSVERPDGSNFTLKIRSTKLEDSAMYFCASRGTASYNEQFFGPGTRLTVL.